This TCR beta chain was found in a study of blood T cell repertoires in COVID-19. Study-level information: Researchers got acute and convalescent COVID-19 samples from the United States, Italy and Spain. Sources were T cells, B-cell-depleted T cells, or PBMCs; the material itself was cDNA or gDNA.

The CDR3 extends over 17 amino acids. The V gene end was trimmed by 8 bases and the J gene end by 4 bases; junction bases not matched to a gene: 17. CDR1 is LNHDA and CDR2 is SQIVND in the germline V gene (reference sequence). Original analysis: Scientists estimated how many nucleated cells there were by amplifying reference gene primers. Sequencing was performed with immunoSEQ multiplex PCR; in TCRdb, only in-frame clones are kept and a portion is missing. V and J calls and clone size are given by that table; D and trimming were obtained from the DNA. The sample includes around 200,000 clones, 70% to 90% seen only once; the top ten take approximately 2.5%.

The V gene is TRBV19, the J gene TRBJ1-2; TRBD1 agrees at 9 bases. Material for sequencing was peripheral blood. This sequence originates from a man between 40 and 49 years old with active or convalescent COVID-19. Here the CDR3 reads CASYSGQGLLSGYGYTF. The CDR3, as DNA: TGTGCCAGTTACTCGGGACAGGGACTTTTATCCGGCTATGGCTACACCTTC. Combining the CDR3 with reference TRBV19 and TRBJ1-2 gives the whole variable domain DGGITQSPKYLFRKEGQNVTLSCEQNLNHDAMYWYRQDPGQGLRLIYYSQIVNDFQKGDIAEGYSVSREKKESFPLTVTSAQKNPTAFYLCASYSGQGLLSGYGYTFGSGTRLTVV.